This TCR beta chain came from a study of T-cell memory formation after mild COVID-19 (dated by TCRdb to the early 2020s). Turning to the overall study: TCR sequence clusters from the two donors were largely donor specific. Longitudinal TCRalpha and TCRbeta repertoire sequencing tracked T-cell clones expanding and contracting after mild COVID-19 in two donors. The cohort was made up of two young adult volunteers, one female and one male, who were previously healthy.

The germline V end is reduced by 3 bases and the J end by 4 bases; junction bases left unmatched: 5. CDR1 and CDR2 are drawn from the germline V gene (reference sequence): SGHKS, YYEKEE. Taken from cysteine to phenylalanine, the CDR3 has 15 residues. Only the CDR3 part of the read is kept: 45 bases, read in frame from the first base. Ficoll-Paque density gradient centrifugation was used to isolate PBMCs. This clonotype was counted at least ten times. Its antigen target is currently unknown. Nothing much larger sits one base from this clone, and base qualities are not available. Results the study describes overall, beyond this receptor: The study covered only a couple of mild cases, and larger cohorts including severe cases with pre-infection samples were considered necessary. Some responding clones were detected in pre-infection memory, which suggested that pre-existing cross-reactive memory T cells had joined the SARS-CoV-2 response. Clones contracting from day 15 to 85 had balanced CD4/CD8 phenotypes, while a second wave expanding from day 15 to 37 was biased towards CD4+. Contracting CD4+ clones were located mainly in the CM and EM memory subsets, whereas CD8+ clones were found to be enriched in EMRA. SARS-CoV-2 specificity was not confirmed for the second-wave clones peaking on day 37.

Sequencing used an Illumina NovaSeq 6000. TCRalpha and TCRbeta cDNA libraries were constructed by 5'RACE with constant-segment primers, with sample barcodes and unique molecular identifiers being introduced. RNA was extracted from every sample with Trizol reagent. Libraries were amplified in two PCR steps, with a second sample barcode and Illumina TruSeq adapters added in the second step. Sequencing of the libraries was done on an Illumina NovaSeq, producing 2 x 150 bp paired-end reads. On the authors' methods: Reads were demultiplexed and collapsed into UMI-guided consensus sequences with migec v1.2.7. Using mixcr v2.1.11, the UMI consensuses were aligned to TRA and TRB V and J templates and assembled into clonotypes. A clonotype was counted as expanded or contracted only if both edgeR and NoisET called the change significant, with noise models trained on biological replicates. edgeR calls used a false discovery rate-adjusted p below 0.01 and a log2 fold-change threshold of 1. As an exploratory analysis of dynamics, max-normalized trajectories of the 1000 most abundant clonotypes were examined with PCA combined with hierarchical clustering. The CD4 or CD8 phenotype of responding clones was assigned using the separately sequenced CD4+ and CD8+ repertoires. The raw public reads went through TCRdb reprocessing: fastp at Q25, MiXCR clone calling, in-frame beta chains kept. Each CDR3 protein appears once, grouped with its most common genes and DNA. The V and J calls reflect TCRdb's pipeline rather than the authors' work. For this sample the table gives 400,000 or so distinct CDR3 sequences, of which about 20% were detected only once. The ten most abundant clones make up 8.4% of the sample.

The receptor chain draws on TRBV5-5 and TRBJ2-1, and 9 junctional nucleotides match TRBD2. This TCR derives from an adult woman who had mild COVID-19 (a few samples of this study predate the infection). The sample titles of this study are shuffled in the database, so cell type and time point are left out; the donor was told from shared clones. Sample: PBMCs or a T cell subset sorted from them (not recorded which). The DNA reads TGTGCCAGCAGCTCCCGACTAGCGGATTACAATGAGCAGTTCTTC. It specifies CASSSRLADYNEQFF.